This T cell receptor (beta chain) was found in a study of blood T cells in healthy people across ages (dated by TCRdb to 2015 to 2017). As for the study more broadly: In model experiments, template switching captured roughly one uniquely barcoded TCR beta cDNA molecule for every two T cells. To track age-related changes in TCR beta repertoire diversity, the study relied on deep sequencing normalized with unique cDNA molecular identifiers. Donors were grouped into four age groups: young (average approximately 15 years), middle-aged (roughly 37), aged (about 60) and long-lived (just over 80). To avoid experimental bias, donors of different ages were distributed randomly across sequencing lanes. For two donors (one aged 18 to 30 and one aged 80 or older), the study analyzed two additional independent replicas of 1 million unique cDNA reads from the same blood draw.

Library generation was performed with 5' RACE. The reads were generated on an Illumina HiSeq 2500. A second 7 to 11 cycle PCR used a sample-barcoded 5' primer and a J-beta primer mix. A unique molecular identifier was introduced onto each TCR beta cDNA molecule by a template-switch 5' adaptor carrying 12 random nucleotides. Each sample yielded at least 3 million CDR3-containing paired-end reads. First-strand cDNA synthesis was performed from all RNA using the Mint cDNA synthesis kit, with priming by a TRBC-specific oligonucleotide. Following uracil-DNA glycosylase treatment, all cDNA underwent a first 18-cycle PCR with the universal primers M1SS and BC2_uni_R. From the authors' description of their analysis: For normalization, 1 million high-quality reads, each with a distinct molecular identifier, were randomly selected from each sample. Reads sharing molecular identifiers were discarded rather than binned into consensus sequences. CDR3 identification, clonotype clustering and error correction used MiTCR with a Q25 quality threshold and the strictest error-elimination algorithm. A nonparametric unseen species model with Euler transformation was used to estimate a lower bound on total TCR beta diversity. TCRdb itself trimmed the public reads at Q25 with fastp, ran MiXCR and retained productive beta chains. CDR3 protein sequences are deduplicated, and each keeps its most common genes and DNA. V and J calls and clone size were set by TCRdb, not the authors. The sample yields about 970,000 distinct CDR3 sequences; just over 50% were counted once. About 20% of the sample lies in the top ten.

There are many counts of this clonotype. Its specific antigen is unknown. The input lacks base qualities; no much larger clone sits a single base away. The 39 donors, aged about 6 to 95 years, were systemically healthy Caucasian individuals from Russia. Each donor gave around 9 milliliters of peripheral blood, collected into EDTA-treated Vacutainer tubes. PBMCs were isolated by Ficoll-Paque density-gradient centrifugation, with at least 7 million obtained per sample. Total RNA, at least 6 micrograms per sample, was extracted from PBMCs with Trizol reagent. The percentages of naive CD45RAhigh/CD27high T cells were determined by flow cytometry on a PBMC aliquot from every donor. Summary of the overall study and its limitations: Estimates of total diversity based on one million sequenced T cells were considered lower bounds and underestimates. Observed TCR beta diversity per million T cells fell roughly linearly with age, and a significant reduction was already apparent by age approximately 41. Compared with the aged group, the long-lived group had more naive CD4+ T cells, fewer expanded clones and increased TCR diversity, suggesting age selection. Since profiling was done on bulk unsorted PBMCs, naive and antigen-experienced compartments could not be conclusively compared. There was a strong correlation between observed TCR beta diversity and the percentage of naive T cells measured by flow cytometry. Donor CMV infection status was unknown, potentially confounding age-related changes in expanded clonotypes.

After removal of 4 bases from V and 0 bases from J, the junction retains 2 bases not matched to a gene. Spanning cysteine to phenylalanine, the CDR3 consists of 15 amino acids. Just the 45-base CDR3 DNA is kept, in frame starting at base 1. CDR1 LGHNA and CDR2 YNFKEQ are derived from the germline V gene. Rearrangement joined TRBV4-2 to TRBJ2-7, with 11 middle bases fitting TRBD1. The sample taken for sequencing was blood. This TCR was sampled from a woman aged 60-75 years in good health. This receptor carries the CDR3 CASSPGTGGSYEQYF. The DNA reads as follows: TGTGCCAGCAGCCCCGGGACAGGGGGCTCCTACGAGCAGTACTTC.